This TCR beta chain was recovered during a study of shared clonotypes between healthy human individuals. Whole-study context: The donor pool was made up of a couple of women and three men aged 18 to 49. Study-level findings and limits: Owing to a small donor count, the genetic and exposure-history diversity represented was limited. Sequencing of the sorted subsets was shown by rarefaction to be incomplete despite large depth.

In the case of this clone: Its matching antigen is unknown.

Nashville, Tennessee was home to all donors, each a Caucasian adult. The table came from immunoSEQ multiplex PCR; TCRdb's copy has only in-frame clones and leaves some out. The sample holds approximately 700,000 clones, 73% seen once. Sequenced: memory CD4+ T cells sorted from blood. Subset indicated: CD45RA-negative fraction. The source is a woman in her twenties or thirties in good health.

Here the CDR3 reads CASSPQANYGYTF. CDR3 bases: TGTGCCAGCTCACCACAAGCTAACTATGGCTACACCTTC. The genes are TRBV18 and TRBJ1-2, with D hard to call. Germline V CDR1 and CDR2: KGHSH, LQKENI. This CDR3 spans 13 amino acids. V dropped 1 base and J dropped 0 bases, with 3 bases sitting between them.